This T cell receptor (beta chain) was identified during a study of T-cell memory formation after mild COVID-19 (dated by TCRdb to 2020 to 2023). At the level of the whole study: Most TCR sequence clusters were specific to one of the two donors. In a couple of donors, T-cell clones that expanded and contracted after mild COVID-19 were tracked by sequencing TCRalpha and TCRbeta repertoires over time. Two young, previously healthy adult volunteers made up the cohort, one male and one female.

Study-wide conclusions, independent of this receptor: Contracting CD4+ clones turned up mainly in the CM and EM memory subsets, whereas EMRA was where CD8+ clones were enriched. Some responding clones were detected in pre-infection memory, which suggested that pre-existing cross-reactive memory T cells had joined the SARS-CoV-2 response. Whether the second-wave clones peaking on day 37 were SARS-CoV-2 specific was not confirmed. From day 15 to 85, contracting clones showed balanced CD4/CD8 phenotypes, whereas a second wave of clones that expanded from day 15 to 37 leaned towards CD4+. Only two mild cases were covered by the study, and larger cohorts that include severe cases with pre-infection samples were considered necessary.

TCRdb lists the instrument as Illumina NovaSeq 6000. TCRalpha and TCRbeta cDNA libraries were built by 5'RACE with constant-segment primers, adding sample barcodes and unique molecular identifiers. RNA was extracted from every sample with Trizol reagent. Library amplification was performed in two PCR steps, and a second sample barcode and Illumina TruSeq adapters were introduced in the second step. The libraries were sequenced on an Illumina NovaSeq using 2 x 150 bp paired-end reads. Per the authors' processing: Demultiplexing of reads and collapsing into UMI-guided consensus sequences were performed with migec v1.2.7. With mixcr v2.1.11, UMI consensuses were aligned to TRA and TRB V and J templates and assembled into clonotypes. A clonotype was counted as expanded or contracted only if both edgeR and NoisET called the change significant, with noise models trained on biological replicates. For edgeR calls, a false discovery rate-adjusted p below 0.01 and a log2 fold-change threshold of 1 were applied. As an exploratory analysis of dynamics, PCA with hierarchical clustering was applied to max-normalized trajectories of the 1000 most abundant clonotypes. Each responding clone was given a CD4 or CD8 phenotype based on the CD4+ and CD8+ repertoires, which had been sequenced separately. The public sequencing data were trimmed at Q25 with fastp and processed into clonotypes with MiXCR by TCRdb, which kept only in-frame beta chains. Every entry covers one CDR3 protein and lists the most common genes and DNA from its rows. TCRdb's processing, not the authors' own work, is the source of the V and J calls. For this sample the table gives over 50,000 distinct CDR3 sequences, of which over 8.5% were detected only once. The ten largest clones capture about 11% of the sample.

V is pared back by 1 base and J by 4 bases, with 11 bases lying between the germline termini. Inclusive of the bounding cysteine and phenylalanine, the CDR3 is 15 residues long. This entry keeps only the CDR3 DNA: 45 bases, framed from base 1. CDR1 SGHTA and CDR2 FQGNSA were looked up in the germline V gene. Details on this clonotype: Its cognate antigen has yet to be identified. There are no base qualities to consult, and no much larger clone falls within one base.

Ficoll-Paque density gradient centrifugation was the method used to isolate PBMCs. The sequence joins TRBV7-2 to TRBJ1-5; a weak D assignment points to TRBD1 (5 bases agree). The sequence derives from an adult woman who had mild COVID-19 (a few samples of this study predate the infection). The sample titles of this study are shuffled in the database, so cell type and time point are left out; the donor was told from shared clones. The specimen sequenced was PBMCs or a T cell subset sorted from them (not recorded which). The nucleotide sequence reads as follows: TGTGCCAGCAGCTTAGTAGGGGCGGGTAATCAGCCCCAGCATTTT. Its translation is CASSLVGAGNQPQHF.